Below, one T cell receptor beta chain is given with its context. The CDR3 extends over 13 amino acids. Germline assignment: CDR1 DFQATT and CDR2 SNEGSKA (reference sequence). V lost 7 bases and J lost 5, with 15 bases in between. According to the study, genomic DNA was the template for TCR beta VDJ and CDR3 profiling. In TCRdb, the reads were re-called with MiXCR into one record per CDR3 protein. The sample lists approximately 220,000 distinct CDR3 sequences; around 43% were seen once. It was patients with CD8+CD57+ cell expansion by flow cytometry who were chosen for sequencing. The data were obtained in a study of CD8+CD57+ T cells in acquired aplastic anemia.

V is TRBV20-1 and J is TRBJ1-5; D unresolved. The origin of this receptor is a human donor with aplastic anemia. Sequencing used sorted CD4+, CD8+, or CD8+CD57+ T cells (not recorded which) from PBMCs. CDR3 amino acids: CSVRQARHQPQHF. CDR3 bases: TGCAGTGTACGGCAGGCACGGCATCAGCCCCAGCATTTT.